This T cell receptor (beta chain) was retrieved from a study of neurological immune-mediated disorders. CDR1 and CDR2 from the germline V gene are DFQATT and SNEGSKA (reference sequence). Between the trimmed V and J ends, which lost 6 bases and 2 bases, there was a span of 14 bases. This CDR3 is built from 14 residues. With 10-nucleotide random UMIs included, cDNA was synthesized by 5'RACE. TCRdb passed the 5' RACE reads through MiXCR, listing each CDR3 protein once. Of some 61,000 distinct CDR3 sequences listed, 3% to 5% were seen once; the top ten hold 1.3%. This clonotype was detected many times. The sequencing input was PBMCs. The receptor was derived from a young man with multiple sclerosis. The chain is built from TRBV20-1 and TRBJ1-5; tentative D call: TRBD1 (6 bases). CDR3 sequence: CSARVPGGNQPQHF. Here the CDR3 DNA reads TGCAGTGCGAGGGTCCCAGGGGGCAATCAGCCCCAGCATTTT.